Listed below are T cell receptor beta chains from one sample, sequenced in a study of blood T cell repertoires in COVID-19. This table comes from immunoSEQ multiplex PCR, and its TCRdb copy is limited to in-frame clones, with some not included. The sample lists about 70,000 clones, 80% to 90% occurring once. The sequenced sample was peripheral blood. These receptors originate from a woman older than 75 with active or convalescent COVID-19. Each CDR3 is given with its conserved first and last residue. The D gene is left open where the match is weak. Size is stated for part of the rows, as once, few or many counts, or as a class when the clone is expanded.

cdr3_nt	cdr3_aa	v_call	d_call	j_call	clone_size
TGTGCCAGCAGTTTATTCTCCGGGACAGATTTCTACGAGCAGTACTTC	CASSLFSGTDFYEQYF	TRBV28	TRBD1	TRBJ2-7	.
TGTGCCAGTGGCAGAACAAACTATGGCTACACCTTC	CASGRTNYGYTF	TRBV19	.	TRBJ1-2	.
TGTGCCAGCAGTCAAAGGGGACTCGCCGTGGCGGATACGCAGTATTTT	CASSQRGLAVADTQYF	TRBV27	.	TRBJ2-3	.
TGTGCCAGTAGTGTTGGAGTACATGAACCGAACGAGCAGTACTTC	CASSVGVHEPNEQYF	TRBV19	.	TRBJ2-7	once
TGTGCCAGCTCACAAATTACCCGGGATTTCAATGAGCAGTTCTTC	CASSQITRDFNEQFF	TRBV18	.	TRBJ2-1	.
TGTGCCAGCAGCCGCGGGCAGGGGGCGATTTCAACCCAGTACTTC	CASSRGQGAISTQYF	TRBV14	TRBD1	TRBJ2-5	.
TGCGCCAGCAGCCAAGTCATCGCAGTGAACACTGAAGCTTTCTTT	CASSQVIAVNTEAFF	TRBV4-1	.	TRBJ1-1	many
TGTGCCAGCAGCTTTAAAACAGGGGGGGAAGGTGAAGCTTTCTTT	CASSFKTGGEGEAFF	TRBV7-2	TRBD1	TRBJ1-1	.
TGCAGCGTTGGGTCTGGACAGAATTCACCCCTCCACTTT	CSVGSGQNSPLHF	TRBV29-1	.	TRBJ1-6	.
TGTGCCAGCAGCTTAGGACTAGCGGGAGGGGGTGAGCAGTTCTTC	CASSLGLAGGGEQFF	TRBV7-2	TRBD2	TRBJ2-1	.
TGCGCCAGCAGCTTGGGGACAGGGGCCCTTTGGACTGAAGCTTTCTTT	CASSLGTGALWTEAFF	TRBV5-1	TRBD1	TRBJ1-1	.
TGTGCCAGCAGCACAGATAACTCCGGGACAGGGTTTGGCTACACCTTC	CASSTDNSGTGFGYTF	TRBV7-2	TRBD1	TRBJ1-2	.
TGTGCCACCAGTGATTTGAGCGGGGGAGGCAATGAGCAGTTCTTC	CATSDLSGGGNEQFF	TRBV24-1	TRBD2	TRBJ2-1	.
TGTGCCAGCAGACAGGGGGCTAATGAAAAACTGTTTTTT	CASRQGANEKLFF	TRBV6-5	TRBD1	TRBJ1-4	.
TGTGCCAGCAGTCTAAGCGAGCGGGGGACCCAGTACTTC	CASSLSERGTQYF	TRBV2	TRBD2	TRBJ2-5	few
TGCGCCAGCAGCTTGGCAGATCAAGAGACCCAGTACTTC	CASSLADQETQYF	TRBV5-1	.	TRBJ2-5	.
TGTGCCAGCAGTTCGCCCTATAAGAGTTTTGAAGCTTTCTTT	CASSSPYKSFEAFF	TRBV6-5	.	TRBJ1-1	.
TGTGCCAGCAGAAGCCTGGGGCAGGGGAACTATGGCTACACCTTC	CASRSLGQGNYGYTF	TRBV6-5	.	TRBJ1-2	few
TGTGCCAGCAGCTTAGAATATTATGAGCAGTTCTTC	CASSLEYYEQFF	TRBV11-1	.	TRBJ2-1	.
TGTGCCAGCAGCTACTGGACAGGTACTCTAACTAGTGCTCAGCCCCAGCATTTT	CASSYWTGTLTSAQPQHF	TRBV5-6	TRBD1	TRBJ1-5	once
TGTGCCAGTAGTAAGGGACAGGGTGGCACTGAAGCTTTCTTT	CASSKGQGGTEAFF	TRBV19	TRBD1	TRBJ1-1	.
TGTGCCAGTAGTGGTGGGGGGAGCTCCTATAATTCACCCCTCCACTTT	CASSGGGSSYNSPLHF	TRBV19	.	TRBJ1-6	.